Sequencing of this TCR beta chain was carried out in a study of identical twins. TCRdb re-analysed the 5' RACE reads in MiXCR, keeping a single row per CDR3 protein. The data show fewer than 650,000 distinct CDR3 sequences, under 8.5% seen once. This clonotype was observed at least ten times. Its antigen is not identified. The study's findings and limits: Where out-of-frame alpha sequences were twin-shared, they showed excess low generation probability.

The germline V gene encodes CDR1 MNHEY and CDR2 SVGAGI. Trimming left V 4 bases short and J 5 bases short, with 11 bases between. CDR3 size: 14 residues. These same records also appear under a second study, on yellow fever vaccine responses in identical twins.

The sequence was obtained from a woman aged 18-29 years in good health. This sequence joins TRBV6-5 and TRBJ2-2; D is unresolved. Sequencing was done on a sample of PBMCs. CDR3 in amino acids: CASSSPMGTGELFF. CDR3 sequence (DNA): TGTGCCAGCAGTTCCCCCATGGGTACCGGGGAGCTGTTTTTT.